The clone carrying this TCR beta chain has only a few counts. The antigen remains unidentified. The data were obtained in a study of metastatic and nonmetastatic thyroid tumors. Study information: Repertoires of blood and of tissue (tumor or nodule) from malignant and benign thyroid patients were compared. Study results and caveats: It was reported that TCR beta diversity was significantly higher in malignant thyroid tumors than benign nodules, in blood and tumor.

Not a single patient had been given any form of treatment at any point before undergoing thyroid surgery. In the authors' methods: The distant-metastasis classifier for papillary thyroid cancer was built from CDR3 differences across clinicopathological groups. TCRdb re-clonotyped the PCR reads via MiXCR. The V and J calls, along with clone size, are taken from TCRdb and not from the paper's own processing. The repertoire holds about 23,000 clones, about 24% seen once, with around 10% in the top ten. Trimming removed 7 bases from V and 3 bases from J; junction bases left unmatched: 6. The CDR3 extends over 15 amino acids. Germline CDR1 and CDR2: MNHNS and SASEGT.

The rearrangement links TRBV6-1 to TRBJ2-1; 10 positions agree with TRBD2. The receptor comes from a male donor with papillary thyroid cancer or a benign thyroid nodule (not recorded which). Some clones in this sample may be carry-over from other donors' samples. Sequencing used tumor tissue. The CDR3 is CASTIIAGGYNEQFF. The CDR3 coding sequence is TGTGCCAGCACTATAATAGCGGGAGGCTACAATGAGCAGTTCTTC.